This T cell receptor beta chain was profiled in a study of a mutant IDH1 vaccine in newly diagnosed glioma. Study summary: Vaccine dosing followed radiotherapy by 4-6 weeks, or accompanied temozolomide cycles. Study-wide results and caveats: Changes in the top peripheral T cell clonotypes seemingly had no bearing on pseudoprogression. Of all patients, 93.3% showed vaccine-induced immune responses.

The protocol was immunoSEQ multiplex PCR, while the TCRdb copy is restricted to in-frame clones and leaves out a portion. The sample holds roughly 86,000 clones, about 90% seen once. Comment on this clone: Antigen: not known.

The CDR3 sequence is 15 residues long. V was cut by 5 bases and J by 1 base, with 12 bases left in between. The germline CDR1 and CDR2 sequences are SEHNR and FQNEAQ (reference sequence). Documented time point: week 47, end of study. A 20-mer mutant IDH1 peptide at 300 ug was injected subcutaneously with topical imiquimod. Source: PBMCs, taken from a glioma patient whose treatment included an IDH1 peptide vaccine. The chain has TRBV7-9 and TRBJ1-5; the D gene is possibly TRBD1 (5 bases). The TCR was taken from a woman in her forties or fifties with glioma. The CDR3 DNA sequence: TGTGCCAGCAGCCCATCCGGGACCAGCAATCAGCCCCAGCATTTT. Its protein is CASSPSGTSNQPQHF.